Ten or more counts support the clone carrying this TCR beta chain. As yet, its antigen is unknown. The entry originates in a study of post-analysis software for immune sequencing data. Study observations and caveats: Samples from one preparation batch, clustered by F measure, grouped strongly together.

Unique molecular identifiers had been added to the TCR beta cDNA libraries. The source material, about 0.95 to 10 million T cells, gave rise to roughly 500,000 cDNA molecules. MiXCR, applied by TCRdb to the PCR reads, yields one record per CDR3 protein. There are fewer than 850,000 distinct CDR3 sequences in the sample; approximately 30% occur only once, and around 0.56% lies in the top ten. Material: blood. The TCR comes from a girl aged 10 to 17 with multiple sclerosis.

CDR3 in amino acids: CSVAGPIKNEQFF. CDR3 DNA sequence: TGCAGCGTTGCGGGACCCATAAAAAATGAGCAGTTCTTC. The chain combines TRBV29-1 with TRBJ2-1; either TRBD1 or TRBD2 may supply D (5 bases each). V was trimmed by 4 bases and J by 7 bases, leaving 14 bases between them. Germline CDR1 is SQVTM and CDR2 is ANQGSEA. The CDR3 spans 13 residues.